This T cell receptor beta chain emerged from a study of T-cell reconstitution after alpha-beta-depleted transplantation in children (dated by TCRdb to 2015 to 2016). Regarding the study in general: T-cell immune reconstitution after TCRalphabeta/CD19-depleted allogeneic hematopoietic cell transplantation in children was quantitatively tracked in the study by means of TCR repertoire profiling.

CDR3 length: 14 amino acids, cysteine to phenylalanine. The sequence is cut down to CDR3 DNA, 42 bases in frame from base 1. Here V drops 0 bases and J drops 13 bases, and the junction holds 7 bases not matched to any gene. CDR1 and CDR2 (SGHRS, YFSETQ) derive from the germline V gene. With respect to this clonotype: It has no known antigen specificity. No clone much larger than this one lies a single base away; base qualities are absent.

To prepare the library, PCR was applied. TCRdb names Illumina HiSeq 2500 as the instrument used. Molecular barcoding was employed in the preparation of TCR libraries, with unique molecular identifiers being used to normalize TCRbeta repertoire quantification. Using fastp at Q25 and MiXCR, TCRdb reprocessed the public reads and kept productive beta chains. One record per CDR3 amino acid sequence lists the most common genes and DNA. This sample is represented by about 610,000 distinct CDR3 sequences; over 9.5% of them were singletons. Of the sample, 4% to 5% is held by the ten largest clones. The chain is made from TRBV5-1 and TRBJ2-1; the junction holds 10 bases that match TRBD2. Sequenced here: PBMCs from the stem cell graft donor, sampled from the stem cell graft. This clonotype was obtained from a human donor who donated a stem cell graft to a child with acute myeloid leukemia. The sequenced DNA: TGCGCCAGCAGCTTGGAATCCGGACTAGCGGACCAGTTCTTC. It translates as CASSLESGLADQFF.